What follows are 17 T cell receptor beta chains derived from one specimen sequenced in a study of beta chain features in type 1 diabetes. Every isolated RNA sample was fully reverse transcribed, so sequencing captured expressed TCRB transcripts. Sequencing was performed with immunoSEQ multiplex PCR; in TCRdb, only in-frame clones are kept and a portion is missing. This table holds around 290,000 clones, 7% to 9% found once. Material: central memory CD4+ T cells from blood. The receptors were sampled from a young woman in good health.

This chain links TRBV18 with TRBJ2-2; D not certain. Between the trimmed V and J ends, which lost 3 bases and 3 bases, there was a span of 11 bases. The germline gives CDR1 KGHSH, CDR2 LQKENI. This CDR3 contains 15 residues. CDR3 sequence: CASSPNQKYTGELFF. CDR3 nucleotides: TGTGCCAGCTCACCTAACCAGAAGTACACCGGGGAGCTGTTTTTT.

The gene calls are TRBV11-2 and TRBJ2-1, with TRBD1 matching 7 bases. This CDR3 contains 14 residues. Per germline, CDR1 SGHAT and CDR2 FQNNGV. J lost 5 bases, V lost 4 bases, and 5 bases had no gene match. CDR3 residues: CASSSQQGNNEQFF. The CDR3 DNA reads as TGTGCCAGCAGCTCCCAACAGGGGAACAATGAGCAGTTCTTC. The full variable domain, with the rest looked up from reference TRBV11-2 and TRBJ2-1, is EAGVAQSPRYKIIEKRQSVAFWCNPISGHATLYWYQQILGQGPKLLIQFQNNGVVDDSQLPKDRFSAERLKGVDSTLKIQPAKLEDSAVYLCASSSQQGNNEQFFGPGTRLTVL.

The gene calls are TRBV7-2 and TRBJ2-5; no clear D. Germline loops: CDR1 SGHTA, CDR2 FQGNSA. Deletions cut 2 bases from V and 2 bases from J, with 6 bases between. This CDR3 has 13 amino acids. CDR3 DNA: TGTGCCAGCAGCTTATCAAGACAAGAGACCCAGTACTTC. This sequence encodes CASSLSRQETQYF.

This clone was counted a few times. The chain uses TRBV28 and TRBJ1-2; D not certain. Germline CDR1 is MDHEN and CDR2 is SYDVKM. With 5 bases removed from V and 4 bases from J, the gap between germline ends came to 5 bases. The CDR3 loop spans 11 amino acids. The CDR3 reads CASSGIYGYTF. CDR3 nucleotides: TGTGCCAGCAGTGGGATCTATGGCTACACCTTC.

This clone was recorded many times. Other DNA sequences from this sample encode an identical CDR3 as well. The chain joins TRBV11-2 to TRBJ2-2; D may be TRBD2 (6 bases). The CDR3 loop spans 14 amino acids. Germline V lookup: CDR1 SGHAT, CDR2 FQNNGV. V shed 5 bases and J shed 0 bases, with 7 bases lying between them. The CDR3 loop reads CASSRDSNTGELFF. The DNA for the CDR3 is TGTGCCAGCAGCCGGGACTCGAACACCGGGGAGCTGTTTTTT. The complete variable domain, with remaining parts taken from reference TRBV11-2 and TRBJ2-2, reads EAGVAQSPRYKIIEKRQSVAFWCNPISGHATLYWYQQILGQGPKLLIQFQNNGVVDDSQLPKDRFSAERLKGVDSTLKIQPAKLEDSAVYLCASSRDSNTGELFFGEGSRLTVL.

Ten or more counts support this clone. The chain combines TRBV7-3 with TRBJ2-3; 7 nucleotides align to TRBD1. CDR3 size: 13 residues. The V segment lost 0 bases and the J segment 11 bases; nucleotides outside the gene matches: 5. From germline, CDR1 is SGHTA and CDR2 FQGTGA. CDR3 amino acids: CASSLTGSGGQYF. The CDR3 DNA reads TGTGCCAGCAGCTTAACGGGCTCAGGGGGGCAGTATTTT.

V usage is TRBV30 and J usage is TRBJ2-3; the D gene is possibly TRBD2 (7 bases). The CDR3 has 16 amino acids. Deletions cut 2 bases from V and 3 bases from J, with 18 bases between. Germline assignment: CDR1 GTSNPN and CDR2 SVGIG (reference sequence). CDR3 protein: CAWSRGGGVQTDTQYF. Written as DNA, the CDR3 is TGTGCCTGGAGTAGGGGAGGGGGAGTCCAGACAGATACGCAGTATTTT.

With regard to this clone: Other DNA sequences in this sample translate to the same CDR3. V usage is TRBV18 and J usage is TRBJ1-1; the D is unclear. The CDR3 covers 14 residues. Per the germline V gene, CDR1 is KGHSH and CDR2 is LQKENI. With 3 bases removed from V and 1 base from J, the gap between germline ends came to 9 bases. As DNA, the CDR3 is TGTGCCAGCTCACCGATAACTAGGAACACTGAAGCTTTCTTT. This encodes CASSPITRNTEAFF.

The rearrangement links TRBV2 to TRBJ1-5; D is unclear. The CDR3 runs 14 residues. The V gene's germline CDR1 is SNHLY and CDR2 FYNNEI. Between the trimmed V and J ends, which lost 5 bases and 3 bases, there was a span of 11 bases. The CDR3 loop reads CASSSGVFNQPQHF. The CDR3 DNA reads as TGTGCCAGCAGTTCAGGTGTCTTCAATCAGCCCCAGCATTTT.

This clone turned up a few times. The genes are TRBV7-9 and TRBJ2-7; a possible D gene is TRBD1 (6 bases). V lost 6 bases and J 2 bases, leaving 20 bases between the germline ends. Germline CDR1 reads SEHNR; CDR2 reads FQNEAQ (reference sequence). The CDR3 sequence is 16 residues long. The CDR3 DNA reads TGTGCCAGCAGGGCCCCCGCCACAGGGCCCCCCTACGAGCAGTACTTC. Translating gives CASRAPATGPPYEQYF.

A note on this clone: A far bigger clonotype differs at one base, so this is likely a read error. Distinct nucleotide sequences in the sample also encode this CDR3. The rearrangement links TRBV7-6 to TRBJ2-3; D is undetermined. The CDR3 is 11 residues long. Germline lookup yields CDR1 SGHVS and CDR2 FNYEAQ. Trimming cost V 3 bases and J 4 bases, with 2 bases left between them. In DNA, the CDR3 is TGTGCCAGCAGCTTGGCAGATACGCAGTATTTT. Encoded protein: CASSLADTQYF.

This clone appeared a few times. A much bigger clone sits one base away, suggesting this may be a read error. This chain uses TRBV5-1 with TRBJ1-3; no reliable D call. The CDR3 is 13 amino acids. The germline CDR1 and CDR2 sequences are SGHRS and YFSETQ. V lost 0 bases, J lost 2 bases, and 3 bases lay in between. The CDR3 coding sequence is TGCGCCAGCAGCTTGGGGACTGGAAACACCATATATTTT. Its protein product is CASSLGTGNTIYF.

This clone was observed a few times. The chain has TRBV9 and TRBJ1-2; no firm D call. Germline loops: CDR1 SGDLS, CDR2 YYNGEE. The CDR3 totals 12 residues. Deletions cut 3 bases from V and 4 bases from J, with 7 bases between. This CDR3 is CASSGGFYGYTF. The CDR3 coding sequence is TGTGCCAGCAGCGGCGGGTTCTATGGCTACACCTTC.

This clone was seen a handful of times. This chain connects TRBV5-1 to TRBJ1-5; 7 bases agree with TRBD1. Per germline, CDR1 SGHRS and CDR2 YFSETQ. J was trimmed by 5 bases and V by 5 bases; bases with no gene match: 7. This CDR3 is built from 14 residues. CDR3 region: CASSPGTADQPQHF. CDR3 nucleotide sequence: TGCGCCAGCAGTCCTGGGACAGCAGATCAGCCCCAGCATTTT.

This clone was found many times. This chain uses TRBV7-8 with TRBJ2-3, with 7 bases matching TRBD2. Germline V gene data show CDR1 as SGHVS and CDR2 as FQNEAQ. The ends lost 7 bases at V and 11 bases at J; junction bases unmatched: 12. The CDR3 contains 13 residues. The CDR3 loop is CASNWGPPGGQYF. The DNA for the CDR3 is TGTGCCAGCAACTGGGGTCCTCCGGGGGGGCAGTATTTT.

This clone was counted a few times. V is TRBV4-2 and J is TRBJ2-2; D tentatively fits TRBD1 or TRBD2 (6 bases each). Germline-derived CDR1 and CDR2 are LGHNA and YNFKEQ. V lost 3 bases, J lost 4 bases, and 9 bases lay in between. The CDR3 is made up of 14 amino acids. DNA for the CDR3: TGTGCCAGCAGCCACAGGGGAGGCACCGGGGAGCTGTTTTTT. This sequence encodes CASSHRGGTGELFF.

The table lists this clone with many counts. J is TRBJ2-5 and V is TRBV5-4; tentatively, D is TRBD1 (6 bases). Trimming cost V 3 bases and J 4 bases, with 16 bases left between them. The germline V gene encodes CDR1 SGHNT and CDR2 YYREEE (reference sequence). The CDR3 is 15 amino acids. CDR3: CASSSLRGEGETQYF. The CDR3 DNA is TGTGCCAGCAGCTCCCTCAGGGGAGAGGGAGAGACCCAGTACTTC. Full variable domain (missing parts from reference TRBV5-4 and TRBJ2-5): ETGVTQSPTHLIKTRGQQVTLRCSSQSGHNTVSWYQQALGQGPQFIFQYYREEENGRGNFPPRFSGLQFPNYSSELNVNALELDDSALYLCASSSLRGEGETQYFGPGTRLLVL.